The rows below give T cell receptor beta chains drawn from one sample of a study of T cell repertoires in cytomegalovirus infection. These TCRs' antigens remain unknown. Each CDR3 protein gets one entry after TCRdb re-called the reads with MiXCR. The sample lists approximately 730,000 distinct CDR3 sequences, around 35% occurring once. The sample here was cultured PBMCs, taken from culture after CMV antigen stimulation. All receptors come from a human donor in good health (CMV status not recorded). Some clones in this sample may be carry-over from other donors' samples. CDR3s leave out the opening cysteine and the closing phenylalanine or tryptophan. D genes are given only for firm matches. Only some rows state a clone size, as once, few, many or a class for expanded clones.

d_call clone_size j_call v_call cdr3_aa
NA once TRBJ1-1 TRBV11-1 ASSSDNRFSTEAF
NA few TRBJ2-7 TRBV7-2 ASSLYPGFAYEQY
NA NA TRBJ1-5 TRBV5-6 ASSLASLIGPQH
NA once TRBJ2-7 TRBV6-2/TRBV6-3 ASTSRLGAEQY
NA NA TRBJ1-1 TRBV7-2 ASSLPGHPMNTEAF
TRBD1 NA TRBJ1-2 TRBV7-9 ASSVIQGAHGYT
TRBD1 few TRBJ2-7 TRBV7-8 ASSSLGQGSSYEQY
TRBD1 NA TRBJ2-2 TRBV28 VSSPGQGLAGELF
TRBD1 many TRBJ1-6 TRBV7-6 ASSGRQGVSPLH
NA NA TRBJ2-5 TRBV7-9 ASSLGAQTQY
NA NA TRBJ2-7 TRBV10-3 AIRDRTYEQY
NA NA TRBJ1-2 TRBV7-6 ASTFPTGTLHKGYGYT
NA few TRBJ1-4 TRBV7-9 ASSPRERGVGEKLF
NA NA TRBJ1-1 TRBV6-2/TRBV6-3 ASSSQGWDTEAF
NA NA TRBJ2-3 TRBV12-5 ASRLGSTDTQY
NA NA TRBJ2-3 TRBV12-3/TRBV12-4 ASRIQGRDTQY
NA once TRBJ1-5 TRBV7-2 ASSLRFDQPQH
TRBD1 few TRBJ2-7 TRBV7-6 ASSIGTVPYEQY
NA NA TRBJ1-1 TRBV5-1 ASSFAAGMNTEAF
TRBD1 NA TRBJ2-7 TRBV2 ASRDGTGGYEQY
NA few TRBJ1-2 TRBV28 ASREGGGYT
NA many TRBJ2-7 TRBV7-8 ASSFGSSYEQY
TRBD1 once TRBJ1-2 TRBV7-8 ASCWDRARGYT
TRBD1 many TRBJ2-1 TRBV7-2 ASSLAPGQGVNEQF
NA NA TRBJ2-7 TRBV7-2 ASKTENYEQY
NA few TRBJ2-1 TRBV6-5 ASSSGTGPGNEQF
TRBD2 NA TRBJ2-1 TRBV11-2 ASTLSGDNNEQF
NA many TRBJ2-3 TRBV7-2 ASGGSSPSTDTQY
TRBD2 NA TRBJ2-3 TRBV3-1 ASSQDRSGRGDTQY
NA NA TRBJ2-7 TRBV5-8 ASRTREAYEQY
NA many TRBJ2-1 TRBV7-2 ASSSYRTNEQF
TRBD1 NA TRBJ2-3 TRBV5-4 ASSSGQGASDTQY
NA few TRBJ1-3 TRBV7-2 ASSPGLRDTIY
NA few TRBJ2-5 TRBV15 ATSTDPYQETQY
NA few TRBJ1-2 TRBV24-1 ATSDTTATGIYGYT
NA many TRBJ1-1 TRBV12-3/TRBV12-4 ASSLLTDEAF
NA few TRBJ1-2 TRBV5-4 ASSLVPILNYGYT
TRBD1 few TRBJ2-5 TRBV19 ASSIGLDRAGEETQY
NA many TRBJ2-3 TRBV11-2 ASSLAGVVSTDTQY